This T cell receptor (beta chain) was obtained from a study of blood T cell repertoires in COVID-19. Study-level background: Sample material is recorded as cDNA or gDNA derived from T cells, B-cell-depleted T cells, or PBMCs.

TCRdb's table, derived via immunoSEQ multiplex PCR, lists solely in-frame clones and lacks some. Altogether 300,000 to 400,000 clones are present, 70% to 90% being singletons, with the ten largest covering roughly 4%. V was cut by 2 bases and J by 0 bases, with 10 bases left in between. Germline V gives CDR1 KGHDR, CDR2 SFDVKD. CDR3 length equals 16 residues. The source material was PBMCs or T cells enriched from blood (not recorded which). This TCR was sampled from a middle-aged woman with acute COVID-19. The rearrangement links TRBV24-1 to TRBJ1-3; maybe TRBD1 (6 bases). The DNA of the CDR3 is TGTGCCACCAGTGATTCAGGGGTGGCCTCTGGAAACACCATATATTTT. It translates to CATSDSGVASGNTIYF.